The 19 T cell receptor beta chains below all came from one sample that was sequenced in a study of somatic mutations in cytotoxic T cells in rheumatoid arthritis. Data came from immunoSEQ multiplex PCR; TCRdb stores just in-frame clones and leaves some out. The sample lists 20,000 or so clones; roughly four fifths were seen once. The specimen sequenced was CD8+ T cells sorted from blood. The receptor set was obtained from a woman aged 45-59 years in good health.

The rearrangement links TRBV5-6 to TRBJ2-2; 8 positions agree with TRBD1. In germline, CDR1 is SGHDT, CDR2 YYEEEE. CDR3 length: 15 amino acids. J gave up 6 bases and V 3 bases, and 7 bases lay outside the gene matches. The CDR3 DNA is TGTGCCAGCAGCTCCTGGACAGGGTTGGCCGGGGAGCTGTTTTTT. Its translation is CASSSWTGLAGELFF.

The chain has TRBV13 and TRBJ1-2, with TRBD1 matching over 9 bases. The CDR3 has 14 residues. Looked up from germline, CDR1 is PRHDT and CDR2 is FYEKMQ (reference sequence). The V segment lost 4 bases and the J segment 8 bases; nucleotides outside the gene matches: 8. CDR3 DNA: TGTGCCAGCAGCTCCGGGACAGGGTCTTTCGGCTACACCTTC. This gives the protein CASSSGTGSFGYTF.

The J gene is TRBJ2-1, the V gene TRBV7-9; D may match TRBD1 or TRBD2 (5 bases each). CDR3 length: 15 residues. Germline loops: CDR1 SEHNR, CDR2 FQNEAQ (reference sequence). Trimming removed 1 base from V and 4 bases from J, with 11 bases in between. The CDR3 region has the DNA TGTGCCAGCAGCTTAGGATCTTGGGGGTACAATGAGCAGTTCTTC. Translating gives CASSLGSWGYNEQFF. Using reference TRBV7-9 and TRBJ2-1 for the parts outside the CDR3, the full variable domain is DTGVSQNPRHKITKRGQNVTFRCDPISEHNRLYWYRQTLGQGPEFLTYFQNEAQLEKSRLLSDRFSAERPKGSFSTLEIQRTEQGDSAMYLCASSLGSWGYNEQFFGPGTRLTVL.

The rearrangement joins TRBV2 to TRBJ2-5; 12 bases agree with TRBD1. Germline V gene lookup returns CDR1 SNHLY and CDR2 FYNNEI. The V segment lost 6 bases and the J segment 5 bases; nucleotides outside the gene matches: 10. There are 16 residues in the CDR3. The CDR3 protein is CASSAPGTGGGETQYF. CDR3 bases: TGTGCCAGCAGCGCACCCGGGACAGGGGGCGGGGAGACCCAGTACTTC.

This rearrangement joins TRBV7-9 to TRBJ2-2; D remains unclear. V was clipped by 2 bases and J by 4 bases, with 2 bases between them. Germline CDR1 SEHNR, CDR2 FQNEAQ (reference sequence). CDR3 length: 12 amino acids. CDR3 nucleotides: TGTGCCAGCAGCTTAAGCACCGGGGAGCTGTTTTTT. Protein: CASSLSTGELFF.

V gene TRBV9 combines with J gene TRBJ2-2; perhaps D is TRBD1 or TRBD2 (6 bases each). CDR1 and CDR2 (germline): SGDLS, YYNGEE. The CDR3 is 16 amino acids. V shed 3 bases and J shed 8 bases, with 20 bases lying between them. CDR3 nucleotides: TGTGCCAGCAGCGACCCTAAGGGGGGCCGGGTAGGGGAGCTGTTTTTT. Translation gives CASSDPKGGRVGELFF.

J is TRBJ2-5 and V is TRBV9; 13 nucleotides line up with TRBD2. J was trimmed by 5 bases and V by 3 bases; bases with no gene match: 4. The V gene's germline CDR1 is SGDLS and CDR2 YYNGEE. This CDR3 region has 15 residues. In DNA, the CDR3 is TGTGCCAGCAGCGGCGGGACTAGCGGGACGGAGACCCAGTACTTC. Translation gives CASSGGTSGTETQYF. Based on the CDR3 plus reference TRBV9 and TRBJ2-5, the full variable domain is DSGVTQTPKHLITATGQRVTLRCSPRSGDLSVYWYQQSLDQGLQFLIQYYNGEERAKGNILERFSAQQFPDLHSELNLSSLELGDSALYFCASSGGTSGTETQYFGPGTRLLVL.

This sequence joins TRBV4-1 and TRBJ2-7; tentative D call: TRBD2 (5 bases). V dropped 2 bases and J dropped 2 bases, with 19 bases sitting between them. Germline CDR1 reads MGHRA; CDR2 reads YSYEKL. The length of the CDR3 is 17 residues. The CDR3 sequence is CASSQRAGGGAPYEQYF. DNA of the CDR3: TGCGCCAGCAGCCAACGGGCTGGCGGAGGCGCACCCTACGAGCAGTACTTC.

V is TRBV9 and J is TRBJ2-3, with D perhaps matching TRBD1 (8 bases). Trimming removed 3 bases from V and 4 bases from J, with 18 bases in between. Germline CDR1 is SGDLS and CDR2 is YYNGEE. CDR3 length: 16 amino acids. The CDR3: CASSDRGTILSDTQYF. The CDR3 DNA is TGTGCCAGCAGCGACAGGGGGACTATTTTGTCAGATACGCAGTATTTT. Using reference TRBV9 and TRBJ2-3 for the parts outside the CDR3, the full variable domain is DSGVTQTPKHLITATGQRVTLRCSPRSGDLSVYWYQQSLDQGLQFLIQYYNGEERAKGNILERFSAQQFPDLHSELNLSSLELGDSALYFCASSDRGTILSDTQYFGPGTRLTVL.

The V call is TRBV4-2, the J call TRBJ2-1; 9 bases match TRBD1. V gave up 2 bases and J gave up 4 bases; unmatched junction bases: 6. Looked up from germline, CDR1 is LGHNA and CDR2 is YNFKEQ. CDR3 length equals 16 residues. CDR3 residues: CASSQPQGAAYNEQFF. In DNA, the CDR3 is TGTGCCAGCAGCCAACCACAGGGGGCCGCTTACAATGAGCAGTTCTTC.

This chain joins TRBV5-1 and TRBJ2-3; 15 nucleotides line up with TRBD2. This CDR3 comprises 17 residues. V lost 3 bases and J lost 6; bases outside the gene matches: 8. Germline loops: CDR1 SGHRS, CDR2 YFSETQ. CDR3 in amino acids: CASSSRTSGGESDTQYF. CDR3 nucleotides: TGCGCCAGCAGCTCGAGGACTAGCGGGGGGGAGTCGGATACGCAGTATTTT.

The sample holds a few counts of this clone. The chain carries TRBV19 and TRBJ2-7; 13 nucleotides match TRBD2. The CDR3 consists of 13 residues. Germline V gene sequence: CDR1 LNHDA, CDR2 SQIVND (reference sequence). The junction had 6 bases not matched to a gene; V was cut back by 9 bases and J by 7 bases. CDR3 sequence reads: CASSGTSGMEQYF. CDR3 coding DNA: TGTGCCAGCTCAGGGACTAGCGGGATGGAGCAGTACTTC.

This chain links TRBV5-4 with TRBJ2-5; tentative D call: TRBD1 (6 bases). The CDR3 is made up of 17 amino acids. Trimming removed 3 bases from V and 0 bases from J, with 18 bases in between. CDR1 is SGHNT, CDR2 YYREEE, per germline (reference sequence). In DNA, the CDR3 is TGTGCCAGCAGCTCCACCCCCTACCGGGACAACCAAGAGACCCAGTACTTC. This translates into CASSSTPYRDNQETQYF.

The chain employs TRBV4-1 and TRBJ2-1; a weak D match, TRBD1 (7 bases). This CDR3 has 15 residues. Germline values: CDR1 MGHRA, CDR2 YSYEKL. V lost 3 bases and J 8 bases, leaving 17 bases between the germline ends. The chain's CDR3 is CASSHGSQGGDEQFF. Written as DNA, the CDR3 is TGCGCCAGCAGCCACGGGTCCCAGGGGGGCGATGAGCAGTTCTTC.

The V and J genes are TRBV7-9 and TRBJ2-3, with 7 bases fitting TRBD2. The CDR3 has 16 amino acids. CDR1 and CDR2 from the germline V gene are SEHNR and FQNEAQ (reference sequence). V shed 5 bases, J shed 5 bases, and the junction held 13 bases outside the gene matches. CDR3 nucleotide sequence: TGTGCCAGCAGCCCCGGGGCAGGGACTATTCGAGATACGCAGTATTTT. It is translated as CASSPGAGTIRDTQYF.

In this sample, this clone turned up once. The CDR3 reads CASSQDGSAPPRDTQYF. The CDR3, as DNA: TGCGCCAGCAGCCAAGATGGGAGCGCCCCCCCCCGAGATACGCAGTATTTT. The V gene is TRBV4-1, the J gene TRBJ2-3; D might be TRBD2 (5 bases). Germline V lookup: CDR1 MGHRA, CDR2 YSYEKL. This CDR3 comprises 17 residues. The ends were cut back, 0 bases at V and 5 bases at J, with 18 bases in the middle.

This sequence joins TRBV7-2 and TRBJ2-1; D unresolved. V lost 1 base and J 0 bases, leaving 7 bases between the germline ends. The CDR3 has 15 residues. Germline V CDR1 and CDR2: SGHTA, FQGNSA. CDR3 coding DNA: TGTGCCAGCAGCTTAGACTTGAGCTCCTACAATGAGCAGTTCTTC. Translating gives CASSLDLSSYNEQFF.

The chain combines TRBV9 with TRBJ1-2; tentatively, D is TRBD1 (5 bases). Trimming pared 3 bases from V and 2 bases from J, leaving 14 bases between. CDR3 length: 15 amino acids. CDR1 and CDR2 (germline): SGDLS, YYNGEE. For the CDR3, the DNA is TGTGCCAGCAGCGCTGGGGACGGAACCAACTATGGCTACACCTTC. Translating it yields CASSAGDGTNYGYTF.

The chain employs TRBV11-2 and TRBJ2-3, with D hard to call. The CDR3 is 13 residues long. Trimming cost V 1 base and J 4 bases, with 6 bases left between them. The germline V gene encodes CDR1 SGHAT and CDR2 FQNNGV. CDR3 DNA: TGTGCCAGCAGCTTAGGTGGAGCAGATACGCAGTATTTT. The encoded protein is CASSLGGADTQYF.